Shown below are 8 T cell receptor beta chains from a single sample sequenced in a study of blood T cell repertoires in COVID-19. Some clones are missing from TCRdb's copy, which holds only in-frame ones; the method was immunoSEQ multiplex PCR. The table shows about 88,000 clones, with approximately 88% occurring only once. The source material was peripheral blood. The receptors shown here come from a man at least 80 years old with acute or convalescent COVID-19.

The chain has TRBV15 and TRBJ1-1, with 7 positions matching TRBD1. V shed 4 bases, J shed 0 bases, and the junction held 2 bases outside the gene matches. The CDR3 spans 14 residues. Germline CDR1 LNHNV, CDR2 YYDKDF (reference sequence). The CDR3 DNA sequence: TGTGCCACCAGCACGGGACAGCTGAACACTGAAGCTTTCTTT. This codes for CATSTGQLNTEAFF. The complete variable domain, with remaining parts taken from reference TRBV15 and TRBJ1-1, reads DAMVIQNPRYQVTQFGKPVTLSCSQTLNHNVMYWYQQKSSQAPKLLFHYYDKDFNNEADTPDNFQSRRPNTSFCFLDIRSPGLGDTAMYLCATSTGQLNTEAFFGQGTRLTVV.

The V call is TRBV3-1 (or the pseudogene TRBV3-2), the J call TRBJ1-4; D gene unclear. V lost 6 bases and J 6 bases, leaving 11 bases between the germline ends. The CDR3 has 13 amino acids. Germline lookup yields CDR1 LGHDT and CDR2 YNNKEL (reference sequence). The CDR3 DNA is TGTGCCAGCAGACACACCTCAGATGAAAAACTGTTTTTT. As protein: CASRHTSDEKLFF.

This chain joins TRBV6-1 and TRBJ2-3; tentative D call: TRBD1 (6 bases). V shed 2 bases and J shed 2 bases, with 8 bases lying between them. Germline V gene lookup returns CDR1 MNHNS and CDR2 SASEGT. This CDR3 has 14 amino acids. The CDR3 coding sequence is TGTGCCAGCAGTGAACAGGGGACCACAGATACGCAGTATTTT. Its translation: CASSEQGTTDTQYF.

The chain recombines TRBV4-3 with TRBJ1-3, with 7 bases identical to TRBD1. Unmatched junction bases numbered 2, after V lost 2 bases and J lost 4 bases. CDR1 and CDR2 from the germline V gene are LGHNA and YSLEER. The CDR3 consists of 14 residues. CDR3 nucleotides: TGCGCCAGCAGCCAACAAGGGGGCGGAAACACCATATATTTT. Amino acids: CASSQQGGGNTIYF.

The sample holds a few counts of this clone. V gene TRBV7-2 combines with J gene TRBJ1-5; tentatively, D is TRBD1 (6 bases). Per the germline V gene, CDR1 is SGHTA and CDR2 is FQGNSA. V was shortened by 7 bases and J by 6 bases, with 19 bases between the two germline ends. CDR3 size: 15 residues. Written as DNA, the CDR3 is TGTGCCAGCACCTTCACGGGGGGCGCGAGTCAGCCCCAGCATTTT. Its protein is CASTFTGGASQPQHF.

The rearrangement links TRBV28 to TRBJ2-7; perhaps TRBD2 as D (7 bases). Deletions cut 2 bases from V and 4 bases from J, with 12 bases between. Germline CDR1 and CDR2: MDHEN and SYDVKM. The CDR3 runs 14 residues. CDR3 in amino acids: CASSLGGAKYEQYF. CDR3 coding DNA: TGTGCCAGCAGTTTAGGGGGGGCCAAATACGAGCAGTACTTC.

V is TRBV5-1 and J is TRBJ1-1; 9 bases match TRBD1. The CDR3 spans 15 residues. CDR1 SGHRS and CDR2 YFSETQ come from the germline V gene. Trimming took 5 bases from V and 2 from J; bases not matched to a gene: 7. This chain's CDR3 is CASRKQTGGNTEAFF. The CDR3 coding sequence is TGCGCCAGCAGAAAACAAACAGGGGGCAACACTGAAGCTTTCTTT.

V usage is TRBV19 and J usage is TRBJ1-2; D gene unclear. CDR3 length: 11 residues. The germline V and J ends were trimmed by 8 bases and 6 bases, with 10 bases remaining between them. The V gene's germline CDR1 is LNHDA and CDR2 SQIVND (reference sequence). CDR3 nucleotides: TGTGCCAGTTCAACTGAAGATGGCTACACCTTC. This encodes CASSTEDGYTF.